These 29 T cell receptor beta chains came from one sample sequenced in a study of response to subunit inactivated influenza vaccine. TCRdb used MiXCR to reprocess the RT-PCR reads, holding one entry per CDR3 protein. The data show under 200,000 distinct CDR3 sequences, with around 10% seen just once and around 35% held by the top ten. This sample comprised CD8+ T cells sorted from PBMCs, obtained 23 months after vaccination. All receptors derive from a man between 45 and 75 years old who received an inactivated influenza vaccine.

This clonotype has a handful of counts. V gene TRBV27 combines with J gene TRBJ2-7, with a tentative D call TRBD1 (5 bases). The V gene's germline CDR1 is MNHEY and CDR2 SMNVEV (reference sequence). V lost 3 bases and J 2 bases, leaving 14 bases between the germline ends. The CDR3 loop spans 15 amino acids. The DNA of the CDR3 is TGTGCCAGCAGTTTTCATCACAGGAATACCTACGAGCAGTACTTC. This codes for CASSFHHRNTYEQYF.

The chain is built from TRBV29-1 and TRBJ1-5, with a possible D match to TRBD1 (5 bases). The CDR3 is 15 residues long. V lost 4 bases, J lost 3 bases, and 16 bases lay in between. The germline V gene encodes CDR1 SQVTM and CDR2 ANQGSEA. CDR3 loop: CSVGDGTNYNQPQHF. In DNA form, the CDR3 reads TGCAGCGTTGGGGACGGGACGAATTACAATCAGCCCCAGCATTTT.

This clonotype was found many times. The J gene is TRBJ2-3, the V gene TRBV7-8, with no clear D. Germline lookup yields CDR1 SGHVS and CDR2 FQNEAQ. This CDR3 is built from 14 residues. V was shortened by 1 base and J by 0 bases, with 5 bases between the two germline ends. The CDR3 sequence: CASSLGVSTDTQYF. The CDR3 DNA follows: TGTGCCAGCAGCTTAGGGGTTAGCACAGATACGCAGTATTTT.

The chain combines TRBV4-3 with TRBJ1-2; 8 nucleotides line up with TRBD1. Germline CDR1 LGHNA, CDR2 YSLEER. The CDR3 length is 13 residues. V shed 0 bases and J 8 bases; nucleotides not matched to a gene: 2. The DNA of the CDR3 is TGCGCCAGCAGCCAAGATCAGGGGGCAGGCTACACCTTC. Its protein product is CASSQDQGAGYTF.

The rearrangement links TRBV5-1 to TRBJ2-7; 8 nucleotides match TRBD2. Germline values: CDR1 SGHRS, CDR2 YFSETQ. The CDR3 has 14 residues. V lost 4 bases and J lost 3; bases outside the gene matches: 6. The CDR3 region is CASSLSGSGYEQYF. The CDR3 DNA is TGCGCCAGCAGCCTAAGCGGGAGCGGCTACGAGCAGTACTTC.

This chain uses TRBV5-1 with TRBJ2-2; TRBD1 is a possible D gene (5 bases). Per the germline V gene, CDR1 is SGHRS and CDR2 is YFSETQ. CDR3 size: 18 residues. V gave up 0 bases and J gave up 0 bases, with 15 bases separating them. The CDR3 nucleotides read TGCGCCAGCAGCTTGGGTTTTGGCAGGGCGTCGAACACCGGGGAGCTGTTTTTT. This codes for CASSLGFGRASNTGELFF.

The J gene is TRBJ1-4, the V gene TRBV28, with a possible D match to TRBD1 (6 bases). The CDR3 sequence is 14 residues long. The V end was cut by 6 bases, the J end by 5 bases, with 13 bases between. Germline V gene data show CDR1 as MDHEN and CDR2 as SYDVKM. Written as DNA, the CDR3 is TGTGCCAGCAGAAGAGACAGGACGAATGAAAAACTGTTTTTT. Its translation: CASRRDRTNEKLFF.

This clonotype was observed a few times. The J gene is TRBJ2-1, the V gene TRBV4-3; 12 bases agree with TRBD2. The J segment lost 7 bases and the V segment lost 2 bases, leaving 12 bases of the junction unmatched. CDR1 and CDR2 (germline): LGHNA, YSLEER. The CDR3 sequence is 18 residues long. CDR3 region: CASSQIGASGGAGNEQFF. The CDR3 region has the DNA TGCGCCAGCAGCCAAATAGGGGCTAGCGGGGGGGCAGGGAATGAGCAGTTCTTC.

This clonotype was detected ten times or more. In DNA form, the CDR3 reads TGTGCCAGCAGCCTGGGGATGTATGGCTACACCTTC. This translates into CASSLGMYGYTF. This sequence joins TRBV7-2 and TRBJ1-2, with D unresolved. Trimming took 5 bases from V and 5 from J, leaving 9 bases between them. The germline V gene encodes CDR1 SGHTA and CDR2 FQGNSA. This CDR3 has 12 residues.

The J gene is TRBJ2-3, the V gene TRBV6-2 or TRBV6-3; 10 nucleotides agree with TRBD2. The V gene's germline CDR1 is MNHEY and CDR2 SVGEGT. Trimming at V came to 2 bases and at J to 5 bases, leaving 1 base not matched to a gene. This CDR3 spans 14 amino acids. CDR3 in amino acids: CASSYRLAGDTQYF. The CDR3 coding sequence is TGTGCCAGCAGTTACCGACTAGCGGGAGATACGCAGTATTTT.

This clonotype was seen repeatedly, ten times or more. The V gene is TRBV29-1, the J gene TRBJ2-1; 7 bases match TRBD2. The length of the CDR3 is 13 residues. Germline CDR1 and CDR2: SQVTM and ANQGSEA. J was trimmed by 0 bases and V by 5 bases; bases with no gene match: 1. The CDR3 sequence: CSVWGGSYNEQFF. In DNA, the CDR3 is TGCAGCGTTTGGGGGGGCTCCTACAATGAGCAGTTCTTC.

This clonotype has a handful of counts. The chain uses TRBV29-1 and TRBJ2-7; 10 bases agree with TRBD1. The length of the CDR3 is 15 residues. Germline lookup yields CDR1 SQVTM and CDR2 ANQGSEA. Trimming took 0 bases from V and 6 from J; bases not matched to a gene: 8. The CDR3 DNA sequence: TGCAGCGTTGAAGATCTGGGACAGGGGTCCCCCGAGCAGTACTTC. It translates to CSVEDLGQGSPEQYF.

This clonotype was seen repeatedly, ten times or more. The V call is TRBV12-3 or TRBV12-4, the J call TRBJ1-1; 9 bases line up with TRBD1. Unmatched junction bases numbered 10, after V lost 5 bases and J lost 3 bases. The CDR3 extends over 16 amino acids. The CDR3: CASSPQTGGRDTEAFF. DNA for the CDR3: TGTGCCAGCAGTCCCCAGACAGGGGGTAGGGACACTGAAGCTTTCTTT.

This rearrangement joins TRBV6-5 to TRBJ2-3; perhaps TRBD1 as D (6 bases). Trimming stripped 2 bases from V and 4 bases from J, with 10 bases between. Germline CDR1 reads MNHEY; CDR2 reads SVGAGI. This CDR3 is built from 14 residues. CDR3: CASSYNGQPDTQYF. In DNA form, the CDR3 reads TGTGCCAGCAGTTACAACGGACAGCCAGATACGCAGTATTTT.

This clonotype has ten or more counts. The chain joins TRBV29-1 to TRBJ2-3; TRBD2 might be the D (6 bases). CDR1 SQVTM and CDR2 ANQGSEA come from the germline V gene. CDR3 length: 15 residues. The V gene lost 7 bases and the J gene lost 0 bases, with 17 bases spanning the gap. The chain's CDR3 is CSALGGPPSTDTQYF. For the CDR3, the DNA is TGCAGCGCCCTGGGGGGTCCCCCTAGCACAGATACGCAGTATTTT.

The rearrangement joins TRBV20-1 to TRBJ2-7; 9 bases are a match to TRBD1. Germline lookup yields CDR1 DFQATT and CDR2 SNEGSKA (reference sequence). V was pared by 0 bases and J by 3 bases, with 6 bases of the junction left unmatched. The CDR3 consists of 15 residues. The chain's CDR3 is CSARDVQGAFYEQYF. The CDR3 nucleotides read TGCAGTGCTAGAGACGTACAGGGGGCGTTCTACGAGCAGTACTTC.

The chain links TRBV9 to TRBJ2-1; 7 bases fit TRBD2. The CDR3 is 14 amino acids. CDR1 is SGDLS, CDR2 YYNGEE, per germline. Germline trimming cut 3 bases from V and 10 bases from J; bases unmatched to any gene: 10. This CDR3 is CASSDRDSSGEQFF. CDR3 in DNA: TGTGCCAGCAGCGATAGGGACTCTAGCGGCGAGCAGTTCTTC.

This clonotype appeared a few times. The chain couples TRBV2 to TRBJ2-1; 7 positions agree with TRBD2. The CDR3 runs 15 residues. The V segment lost 5 bases and the J segment 2 bases; nucleotides outside the gene matches: 6. The germline V gene has CDR1 SNHLY and CDR2 FYNNEI. The CDR3 here is CASSPLAATYNEQFF. The CDR3 DNA sequence: TGTGCCAGCAGTCCTCTAGCGGCTACCTACAATGAGCAGTTCTTC.

In its sample, this clonotype was seen a few times. The chain joins TRBV7-9 to TRBJ2-7; D ambiguous. The CDR3 covers 12 residues. V was shortened by 1 base and J by 6 bases, with 7 bases between the two germline ends. The V gene's germline CDR1 is SEHNR and CDR2 FQNEAQ (reference sequence). CDR3 in amino acids: CASSLGAFEQYF. As DNA, the CDR3 is TGTGCCAGCAGCTTAGGCGCTTTCGAGCAGTACTTC.

The rearrangement links TRBV12-3 or TRBV12-4 to TRBJ2-1, with TRBD1 identical over 9 bases. The trim removed 6 bases at V and 6 bases at J, leaving 9 bases unmatched. This CDR3 comprises 15 residues. The CDR3 coding sequence is TGTGCCAGCAGGACCGGGACAGGGCGATTCAATGAGCAGTTCTTC. It codes for CASRTGTGRFNEQFF.

In this sample, this clonotype turned up a few times. This chain joins TRBV5-5 and TRBJ1-6; 9 positions agree with TRBD1. Germline CDR1 and CDR2: SGHKS and YYEKEE (reference sequence). This CDR3 region has 16 residues. V shed 0 bases and J 9 bases; nucleotides not matched to a gene: 7. CDR3 in amino acids: CASSLAGTGPFSPLHF. The CDR3 DNA sequence: TGTGCCAGCAGCTTGGCCGGGACAGGGCCCTTTTCACCCCTCCACTTT.

This clonotype was seen ten or more times. The chain uses TRBV11-2 and TRBJ1-2, with 8 bases matching TRBD1. Trimming removed 1 base from V and 3 bases from J; junction bases left unmatched: 7. The CDR3 contains 16 residues. The V gene's germline CDR1 is SGHAT and CDR2 FQNNGV. This CDR3 is CASSLAPQGVYYGYTF. The DNA for the CDR3 is TGTGCCAGCAGCTTAGCCCCACAGGGGGTATACTATGGCTACACCTTC.

In regard to this clonotype: One junction end disagrees with the germline gene, perhaps due to a read error. The chain uses TRBV19 and TRBJ2-1; a possible D gene is TRBD1 (6 bases). The length of the CDR3 is 14 residues. The germline V gene has CDR1 LNHDA and CDR2 SQIVND (reference sequence). In DNA form, the CDR3 reads TGTGCCAGTAGTATCAGGGGACCCTACACTGAGCAGTTCTTC. It translates to CASSIRGPYTEQFF.

Ten or more counts support this clonotype. V is TRBV20-1 and J is TRBJ1-5, with unresolved D. The germline V and J ends were trimmed by 4 bases and 0 bases, with 13 bases remaining between them. This CDR3 region has 15 residues. The V gene's germline CDR1 is DFQATT and CDR2 SNEGSKA (reference sequence). The CDR3 coding sequence is TGCAGTGCTACCGACGGCCTGAATAGCAATCAGCCCCAGCATTTT. This encodes CSATDGLNSNQPQHF.

The V call is TRBV6-5, the J call TRBJ2-7; D ambiguous. CDR1 is MNHEY, CDR2 SVGAGI, per germline. V lost 0 bases and J lost 5, with 8 bases in between. The CDR3 is made up of 13 amino acids. The CDR3 DNA is TGTGCCAGCAGTTACTCGACCTGGGACGAGCAGTACTTC. Translation: CASSYSTWDEQYF.

The chain joins TRBV29-1 to TRBJ1-6, with D hard to call. The ends were cut back, 1 base at V and 9 bases at J, with 4 bases in the middle. This CDR3 contains 11 residues. CDR1 is SQVTM, CDR2 ANQGSEA, per germline. The CDR3 region has the DNA TGCAGCGTTGAAGGAGGTTCACCCCTCCACTTT. It translates to CSVEGGSPLHF.

The gene calls are TRBV4-2 and TRBJ1-4; D is perhaps TRBD1 (6 bases). The germline V gene has CDR1 LGHNA and CDR2 YNFKEQ. The CDR3 sequence is 16 residues long. Trimming left V 1 base short and J 4 bases short, with 13 bases between. The CDR3 spells CASSQGFGGSNEKLFF. CDR3 nucleotides: TGTGCCAGCAGCCAAGGGTTCGGGGGCAGTAATGAAAAACTGTTTTTT.

This clonotype was counted a few times. The chain is built from TRBV9 and TRBJ1-5; no clear D. The CDR3 contains 13 residues. V gave up 3 bases and J gave up 10 bases, with 14 bases separating them. Germline CDR1 is SGDLS and CDR2 is YYNGEE. The CDR3, as DNA: TGTGCCAGCAGCGATGGACCCTTTCAACCCCAGCATTTT. It codes for CASSDGPFQPQHF.

This clonotype has a handful of counts. The V gene is TRBV11-1, the J gene TRBJ1-4; no firm D call. The V end lost 6 bases, the J end lost 0 bases, and 8 bases lay between the germline ends. Per germline, CDR1 SGHAT and CDR2 FQDESV (reference sequence). This CDR3 spans 14 amino acids. The CDR3, as DNA: TGTGCCAGCAGTTCAGAGGCAACTAATGAAAAACTGTTTTTT. Amino acids: CASSSEATNEKLFF.